Given below is one T cell receptor (beta chain) in context. This sample was taken from a study of blood T cell repertoires in COVID-19. About the study: Sites in the United States, Italy and Spain provided acute and convalescent COVID-19 samples.

Assay used: immunoSEQ multiplex PCR; TCRdb lists only in-frame clones, some missing. The profile shows about 170,000 clones, around nine tenths of them singletons. Trimming removed 4 bases from V and 3 bases from J, with 10 bases in between. CDR1 and CDR2 from the germline V gene are ENHRY and SYGVKD. The CDR3 covers 13 residues. This chain links TRBV10-3 with TRBJ2-7, with D maybe TRBD2 (5 bases). The origin of this receptor is a man aged 18 to 30 with active or convalescent COVID-19. Source material: peripheral blood. The CDR3 here is CAISGASNYEQYV. In nucleotides, the CDR3 is TGTGCCATCAGTGGAGCTAGCAACTACGAGCAGTACGTC.